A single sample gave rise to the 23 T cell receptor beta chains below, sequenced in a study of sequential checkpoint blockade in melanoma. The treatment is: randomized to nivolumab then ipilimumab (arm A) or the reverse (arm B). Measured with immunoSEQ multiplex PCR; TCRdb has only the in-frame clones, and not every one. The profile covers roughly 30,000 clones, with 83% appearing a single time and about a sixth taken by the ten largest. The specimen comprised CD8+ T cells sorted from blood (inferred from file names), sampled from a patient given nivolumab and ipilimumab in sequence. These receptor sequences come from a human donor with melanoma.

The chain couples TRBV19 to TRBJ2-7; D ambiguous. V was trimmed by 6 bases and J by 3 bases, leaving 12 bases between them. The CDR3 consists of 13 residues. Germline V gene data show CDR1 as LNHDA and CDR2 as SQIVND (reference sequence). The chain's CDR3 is CASSQNSNYEQYF. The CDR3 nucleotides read TGTGCCAGTAGCCAAAACTCGAACTACGAGCAGTACTTC. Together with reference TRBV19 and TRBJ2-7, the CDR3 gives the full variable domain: DGGITQSPKYLFRKEGQNVTLSCEQNLNHDAMYWYRQDPGQGLRLIYYSQIVNDFQKGDIAEGYSVSREKKESFPLTVTSAQKNPTAFYLCASSQNSNYEQYFGPGTRLTVT.

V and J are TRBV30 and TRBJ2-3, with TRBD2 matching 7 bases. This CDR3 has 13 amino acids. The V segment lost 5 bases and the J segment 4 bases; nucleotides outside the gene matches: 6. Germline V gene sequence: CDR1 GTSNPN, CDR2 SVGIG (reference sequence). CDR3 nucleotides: TGTGCCTGGCAGCGGGACGGGGCAGATACGCAGTATTTT. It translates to CAWQRDGADTQYF.

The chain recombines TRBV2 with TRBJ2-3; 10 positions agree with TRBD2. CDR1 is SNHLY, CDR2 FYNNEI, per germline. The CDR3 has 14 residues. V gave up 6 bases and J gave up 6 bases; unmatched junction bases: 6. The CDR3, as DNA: TGTGCCAGCAGCCTCAGCGGGGGGGCGGATACGCAGTATTTT. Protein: CASSLSGGADTQYF.

Written as DNA, the CDR3 is TGTGCCAGCAGTGCCGGGACAGGGAAGCAGTACTTC. Encoded protein: CASSAGTGKQYF. This chain links TRBV6-1 with TRBJ2-7, with 9 bases that match TRBD1. Per germline, CDR1 MNHNS and CDR2 SASEGT. Losses at the gene ends were 4 bases for V and 8 bases for J; bases not matched to a gene: 3. CDR3 length: 12 residues.

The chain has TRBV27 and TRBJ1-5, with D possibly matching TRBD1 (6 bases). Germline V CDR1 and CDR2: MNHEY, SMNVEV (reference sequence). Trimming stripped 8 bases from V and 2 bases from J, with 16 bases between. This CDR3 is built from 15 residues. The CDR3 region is CASGRGDGGNQPQHF. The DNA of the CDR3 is TGTGCCAGCGGGAGGGGGGACGGAGGCAATCAGCCCCAGCATTTT.

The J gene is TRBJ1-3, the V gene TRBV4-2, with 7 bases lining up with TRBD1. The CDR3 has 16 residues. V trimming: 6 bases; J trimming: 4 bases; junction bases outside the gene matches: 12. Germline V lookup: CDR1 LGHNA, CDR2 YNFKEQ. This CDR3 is CASRDAGTDFGNTIYF. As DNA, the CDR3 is TGTGCCAGCAGAGACGCCGGGACAGACTTCGGAAACACCATATATTTT.

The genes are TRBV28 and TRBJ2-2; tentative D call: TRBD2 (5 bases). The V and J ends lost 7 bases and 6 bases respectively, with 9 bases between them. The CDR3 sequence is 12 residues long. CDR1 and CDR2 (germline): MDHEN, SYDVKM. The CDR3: CASISGSGELFF. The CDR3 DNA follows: TGTGCCAGCATATCGGGATCCGGGGAGCTGTTTTTT.

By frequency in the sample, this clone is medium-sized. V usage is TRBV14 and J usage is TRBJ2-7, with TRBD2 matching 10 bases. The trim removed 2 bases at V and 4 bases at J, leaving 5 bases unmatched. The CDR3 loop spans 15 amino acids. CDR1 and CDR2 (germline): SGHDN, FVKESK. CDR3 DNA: TGTGCCAGCAGCCAAACTAGCGGGACTTGGTACGAGCAGTACTTC. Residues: CASSQTSGTWYEQYF. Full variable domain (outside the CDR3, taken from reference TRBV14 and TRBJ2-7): EAGVTQFPSHSVIEKGQTVTLRCDPISGHDNLYWYRRVMGKEIKFLLHFVKESKQDESGMPNNRFLAERTGGTYSTLKVQPAELEDSGVYFCASSQTSGTWYEQYFGPGTRLTVT.

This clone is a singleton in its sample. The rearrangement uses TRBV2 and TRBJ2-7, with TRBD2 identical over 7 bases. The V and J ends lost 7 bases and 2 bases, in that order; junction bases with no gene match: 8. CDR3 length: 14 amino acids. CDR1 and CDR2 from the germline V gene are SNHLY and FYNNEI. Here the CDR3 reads CASMSGTNAYEQYF. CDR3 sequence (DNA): TGTGCCAGCATGAGCGGGACTAACGCCTACGAGCAGTACTTC.

CDR3 loop: CASRPGTGGSYNEQFF. CDR3 nucleotides: TGCGCCAGCAGACCAGGGACAGGAGGCTCCTACAATGAGCAGTTCTTC. V and J are TRBV4-3 and TRBJ2-1; 8 positions agree with TRBD1. With 6 bases clipped from V and 0 bases from J, the junction kept 7 bases outside the gene matches. The CDR3 totals 16 residues. Germline loops: CDR1 LGHNA, CDR2 YSLEER.

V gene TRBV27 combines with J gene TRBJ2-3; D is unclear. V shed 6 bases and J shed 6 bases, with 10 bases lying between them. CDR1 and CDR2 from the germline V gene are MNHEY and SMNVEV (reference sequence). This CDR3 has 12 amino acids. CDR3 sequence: CASRSWWDTQYF. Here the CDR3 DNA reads TGTGCCAGCAGGAGTTGGTGGGATACGCAGTATTTT.

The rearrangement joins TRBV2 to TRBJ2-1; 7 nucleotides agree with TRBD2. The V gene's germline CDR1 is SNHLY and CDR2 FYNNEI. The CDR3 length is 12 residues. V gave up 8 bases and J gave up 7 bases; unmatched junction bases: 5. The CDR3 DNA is TGTGCCAGCTCATGGGGAGGGAATGAGCAGTTCTTC. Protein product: CASSWGGNEQFF. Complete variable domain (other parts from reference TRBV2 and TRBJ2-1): EPEVTQTPSHQVTQMGQEVILRCVPISNHLYFYWYRQILGQKVEFLVSFYNNEISEKSEIFDDQFSVERPDGSNFTLKIRSTKLEDSAMYFCASSWGGNEQFFGPGTRLTVL.

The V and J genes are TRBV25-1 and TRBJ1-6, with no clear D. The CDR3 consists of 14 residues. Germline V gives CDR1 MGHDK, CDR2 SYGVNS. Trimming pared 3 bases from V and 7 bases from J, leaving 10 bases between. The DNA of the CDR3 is TGTGCCAGCAGTGAGAGGGCCTGGAATTCACCCCTCCACTTT. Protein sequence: CASSERAWNSPLHF. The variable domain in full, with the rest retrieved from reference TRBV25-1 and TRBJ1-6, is EADIYQTPRYLVIGTGKKITLECSQTMGHDKMYWYQQDPGMELHLIHYSYGVNSTEKGDLSSESTVSRIRTEHFPLTLESARPSHTSQYLCASSERAWNSPLHFGNGTRLTVT.

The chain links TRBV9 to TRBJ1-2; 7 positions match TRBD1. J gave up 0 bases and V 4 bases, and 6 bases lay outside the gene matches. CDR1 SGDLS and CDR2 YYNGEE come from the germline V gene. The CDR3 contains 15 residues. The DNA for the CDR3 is TGTGCCAGCAGCCACCGGACAGGCTCTAACTATGGCTACACCTTC. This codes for CASSHRTGSNYGYTF. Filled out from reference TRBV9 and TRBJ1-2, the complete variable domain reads DSGVTQTPKHLITATGQRVTLRCSPRSGDLSVYWYQQSLDQGLQFLIQYYNGEERAKGNILERFSAQQFPDLHSELNLSSLELGDSALYFCASSHRTGSNYGYTFGSGTRLTVV.

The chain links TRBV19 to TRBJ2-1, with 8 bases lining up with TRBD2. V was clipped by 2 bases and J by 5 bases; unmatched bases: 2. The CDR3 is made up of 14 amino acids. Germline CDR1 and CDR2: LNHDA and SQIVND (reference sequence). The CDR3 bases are TGTGCCAGTAGTATAAGTAGCGGGAACAATGAGCAGTTCTTC. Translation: CASSISSGNNEQFF.

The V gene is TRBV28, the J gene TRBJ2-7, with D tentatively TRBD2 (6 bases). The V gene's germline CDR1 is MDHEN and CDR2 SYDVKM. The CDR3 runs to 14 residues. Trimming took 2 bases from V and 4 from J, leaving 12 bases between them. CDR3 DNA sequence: TGTGCCAGCAGTTTAAGCGGGTGGGCTTACGAGCAGTACTTC. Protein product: CASSLSGWAYEQYF.

The DNA of the CDR3 is TGTGCCAGCAGCTTCAATAAGGGGATGCGCACCGGGGAGCTGTTTTTT. Amino acids: CASSFNKGMRTGELFF. This chain connects TRBV9 to TRBJ2-2, with a possible D match to TRBD1 (5 bases). CDR3 length: 16 amino acids. CDR1 SGDLS and CDR2 YYNGEE come from the germline V gene. Trimming pared 4 bases from V and 4 bases from J, leaving 17 bases between.

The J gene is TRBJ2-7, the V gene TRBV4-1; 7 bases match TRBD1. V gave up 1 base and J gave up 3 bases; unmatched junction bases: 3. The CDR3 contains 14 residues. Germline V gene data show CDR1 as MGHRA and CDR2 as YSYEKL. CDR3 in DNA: TGCGCCAGCAGCCAAGCGGGACAGTTCTACGAGCAGTACTTC. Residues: CASSQAGQFYEQYF.

The CDR3 DNA reads TGCGCCAGCAGTGAGGCCAGGGCCAATCAGCCCCAGCATTTT. The encoded protein is CASSEARANQPQHF. This rearrangement joins TRBV10-2 to TRBJ1-5, with TRBD1 as a possible D gene (5 bases). CDR1 is WSHSY, CDR2 SAAADI, per germline. The CDR3 runs 14 residues. Trimming took off 2 bases at V and 3 bases at J, with 8 bases between the two ends.

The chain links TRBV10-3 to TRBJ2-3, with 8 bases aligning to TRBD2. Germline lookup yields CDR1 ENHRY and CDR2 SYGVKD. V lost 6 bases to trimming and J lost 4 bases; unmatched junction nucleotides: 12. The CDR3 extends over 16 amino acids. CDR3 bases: TGTGCCATCAGGGGTAGCGGGGCGTATAACGCAGATACGCAGTATTTT. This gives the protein CAIRGSGAYNADTQYF.

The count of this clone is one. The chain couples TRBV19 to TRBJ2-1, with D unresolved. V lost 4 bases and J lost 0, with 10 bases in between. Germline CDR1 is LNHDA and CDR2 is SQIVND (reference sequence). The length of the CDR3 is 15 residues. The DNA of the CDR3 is TGTGCCAGTAGTACAGACGCGCGCTCCTACAATGAGCAGTTCTTC. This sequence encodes CASSTDARSYNEQFF.

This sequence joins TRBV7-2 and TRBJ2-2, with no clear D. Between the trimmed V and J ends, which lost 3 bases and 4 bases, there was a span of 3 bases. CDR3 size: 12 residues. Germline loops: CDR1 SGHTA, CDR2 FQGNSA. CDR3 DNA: TGTGCCAGCAGCTTCGGCACCGGGGAGCTGTTTTTT. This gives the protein CASSFGTGELFF.

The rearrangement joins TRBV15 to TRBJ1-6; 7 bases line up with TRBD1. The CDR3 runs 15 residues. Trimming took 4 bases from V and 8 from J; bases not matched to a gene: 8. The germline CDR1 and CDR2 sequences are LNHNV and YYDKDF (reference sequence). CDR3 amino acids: CATSTTGLADSPLHF. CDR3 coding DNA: TGTGCCACCAGCACGACAGGGCTGGCCGATTCACCCCTCCACTTT.